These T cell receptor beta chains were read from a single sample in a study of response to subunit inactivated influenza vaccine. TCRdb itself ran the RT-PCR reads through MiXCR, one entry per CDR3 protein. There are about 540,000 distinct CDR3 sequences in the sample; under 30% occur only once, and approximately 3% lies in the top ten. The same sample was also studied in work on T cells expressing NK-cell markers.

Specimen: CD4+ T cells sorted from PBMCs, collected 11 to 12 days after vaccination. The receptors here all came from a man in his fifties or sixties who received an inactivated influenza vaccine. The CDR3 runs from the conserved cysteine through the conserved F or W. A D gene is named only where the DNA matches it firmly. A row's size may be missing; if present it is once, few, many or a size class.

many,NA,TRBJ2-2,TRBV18,TGTGCCAGCAGCCCGGACAGGAACACCGGGGAGCTGTTTTTT,CASSPDRNTGELFF
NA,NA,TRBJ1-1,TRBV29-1,TGCAGCGTTGAAAGGACCCTAGACCCTGAAGCTTTCTTT,CSVERTLDPEAFF
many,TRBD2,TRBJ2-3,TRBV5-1,TGTGCCAGCAGTCCGGGGGGGGGCACAGATACGCAGTATTTT,CASSPGGGTDTQYF
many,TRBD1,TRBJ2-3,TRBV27,TGTGCCAGCAGTCGGACAGGGAGGACAGATACGCAGTATTTT,CASSRTGRTDTQYF
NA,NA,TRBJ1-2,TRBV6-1,TGTGCCAGCAGCGTCTCTGCCCACGATGGCTACACCTTC,CASSVSAHDGYTF
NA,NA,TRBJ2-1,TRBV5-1,TGCGCCAGCAGCTTGGTTGACGCCAATGAGCAGTTCTTC,CASSLVDANEQFF
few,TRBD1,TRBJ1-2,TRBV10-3,TGTGCCATCAGCCAAGACAGGGAAAGAGGCTACACCTTC,CAISQDRERGYTF
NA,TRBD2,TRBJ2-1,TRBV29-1,TGCAGCGTTGTGTCTAGCGGGTACAATGAGCAGTTCTTC,CSVVSSGYNEQFF
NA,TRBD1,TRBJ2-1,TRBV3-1,TGTGCCAGCAGCCAAGTGCCCGGGACAGGCTACAATGAGCAGTTCTTC,CASSQVPGTGYNEQFF
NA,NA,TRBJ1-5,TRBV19,TGTGCCAGTAGTATAATTGGTTTTCAGCCCCAGCATTTT,CASSIIGFQPQHF
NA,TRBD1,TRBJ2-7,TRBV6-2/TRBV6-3,TGTGCCAGCAGTTACTTCCAGACAGGGTCTCCCTACGAGCAGTACTTC,CASSYFQTGSPYEQYF
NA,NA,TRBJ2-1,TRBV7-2,TGTGCCAGCAGCTACAGGACCAGCAATGAGCAGTTCTTC,CASSYRTSNEQFF
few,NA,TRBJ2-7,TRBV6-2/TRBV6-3,TGTGCCAGCACCATTAAAGGAGGGACTTCCTACGAGCAGTACTTC,CASTIKGGTSYEQYF
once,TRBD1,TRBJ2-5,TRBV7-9,TGTGCCAGCAGCCGAGGGACAGGGGGCCAAGAGACCCAGTACTTC,CASSRGTGGQETQYF
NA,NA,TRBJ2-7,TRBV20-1,TGCAGTGCTATAGACCGGACAGTAGCCTACGAGCAGTACTTC,CSAIDRTVAYEQYF
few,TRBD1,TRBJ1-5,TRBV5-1,TGCGCCAGCAGCCCTGGGACAGGGACTATCAATCAGCCCCAGCATTTT,CASSPGTGTINQPQHF
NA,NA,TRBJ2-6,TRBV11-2,TGTGCCAGCAGCTTATTATCCACGCCAGGGACTGGGGCCAACGTCCTGACTTTC,CASSLLSTPGTGANVLTF
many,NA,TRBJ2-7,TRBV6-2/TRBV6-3,TGTGCCAGCAGTTACAGTACCTACGAGCAGTACTTC,CASSYSTYEQYF
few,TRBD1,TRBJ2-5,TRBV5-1,TGCGCCAGCAGCGACGACAGGGGGCAAGAGACCCAGTACTTC,CASSDDRGQETQYF
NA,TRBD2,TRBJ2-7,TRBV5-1,TGCGCCAGCAGACCGACTAGCGGGAGGGCCTACGAGCAGTACTTC,CASRPTSGRAYEQYF
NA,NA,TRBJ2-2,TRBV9,TGTGCCAGCAGGCCCGGGGAGAACACCGGGGAGCTGTTTTTT,CASRPGENTGELFF
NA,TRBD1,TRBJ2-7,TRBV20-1,TGCAGTGCTAGAGCGACAGGGTGGGAGCAGTACTTC,CSARATGWEQYF
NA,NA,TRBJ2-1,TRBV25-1,TGTGCCAGCAGTGATCGTTTGGGGGCTACGGAGCAGTTCTTC,CASSDRLGATEQFF
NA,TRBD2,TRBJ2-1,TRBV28,TGTGCCAGCAGACCTAGCGGGAGGAACAATGAGCAGTTCTTC,CASRPSGRNNEQFF
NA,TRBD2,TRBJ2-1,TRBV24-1,TGTGCCACCAGTGATGGGACTAGCGGGAGAAGAGGCAATGAGCAGTTCTTC,CATSDGTSGRRGNEQFF
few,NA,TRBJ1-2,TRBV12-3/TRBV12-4,TGTGCCAGCAGGCATTCGAGGGTACTCTATGGCTACACCTTC,CASRHSRVLYGYTF
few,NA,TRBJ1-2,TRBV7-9,TGTGCCAGCAGCTTACCTGTAGTCGCAACCGGGCTCTATGGCTACACCTTC,CASSLPVVATGLYGYTF
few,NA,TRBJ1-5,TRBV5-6,TGTGCCAGCAGCTTTCGTGGAACGTCTAATCAGCCCCAGCATTTT,CASSFRGTSNQPQHF
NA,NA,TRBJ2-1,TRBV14,TGTGCCAGCAGCCACCGTCAGGGGCCATACAATGAGCAGTTCTTC,CASSHRQGPYNEQFF
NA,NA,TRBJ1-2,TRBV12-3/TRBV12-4,TGTGCCAGCAGTTTAGGTGGAGCTAACTATGGCTACACCTTC,CASSLGGANYGYTF
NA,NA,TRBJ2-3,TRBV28,TGTGCCAGCAGTGAAGTCAGGACAGATACGCAGTATTTT,CASSEVRTDTQYF
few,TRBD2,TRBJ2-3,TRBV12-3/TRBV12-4,TGTGCCAGCAGTGGACTAGCGGGGGGGCCCACAGATACGCAGTATTTT,CASSGLAGGPTDTQYF
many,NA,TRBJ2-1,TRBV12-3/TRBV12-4,TGTGCCAGCAGTTCCCTCAATGAGCAGTTCTTC,CASSSLNEQFF
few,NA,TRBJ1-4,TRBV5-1,TGCGCCAGCAGAATACAGGGAAATCCTAATGAAAAACTGTTTTTT,CASRIQGNPNEKLFF
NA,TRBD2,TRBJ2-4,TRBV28,TGTGCCAGCAGTTTTCGTTTCGGTAGCGGGAGCCGAAAGGAGGCGGGAAACATTCAGTACTTC,CASSFRFGSGSRKEAGNIQYF
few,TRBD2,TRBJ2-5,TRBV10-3,TGTGCCACGGGCCTAGCGGGAGCAGAGACCCAGTACTTC,CATGLAGAETQYF
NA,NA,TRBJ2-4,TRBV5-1,TGCGCCAGCAGCCTGGGGGATTGGACTATAGCCAAAAACATTCAGTACTTC,CASSLGDWTIAKNIQYF
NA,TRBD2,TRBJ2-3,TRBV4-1,TGCGCCAGCAGCCAAGGCCTCCAGCGGGGGGCAGATACGCAGTATTTT,CASSQGLQRGADTQYF
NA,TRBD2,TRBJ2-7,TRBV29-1,TGCAGCGTTAAGGCCCTTGCGGGAGAGTTGGGGGAGCAGTACTTC,CSVKALAGELGEQYF
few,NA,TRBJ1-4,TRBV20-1,TGCAGTGCTAGAGGGGGGGGCGCAGAAAAACTGTTTTTT,CSARGGGAEKLFF
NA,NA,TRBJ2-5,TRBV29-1,TGCAGCGTAAGCGGAGCGTACCAAGAGACCCAGTACTTC,CSVSGAYQETQYF
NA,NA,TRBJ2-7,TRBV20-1,TGCAGTGCTAGGGGCGCCCTAGCGCCCCTCTACGAGCAGTACTTC,CSARGALAPLYEQYF
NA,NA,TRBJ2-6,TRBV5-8,TGTGCCAGCAGCTTGGCCTTGGGGGGCTCTGGGGCCAACGTCCTGACTTTC,CASSLALGGSGANVLTF
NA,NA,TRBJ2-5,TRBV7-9,TGTGCCAGCAGCTTGGGGGTCGCGACCCAGTACTTC,CASSLGVATQYF
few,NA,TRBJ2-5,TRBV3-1,TGTGCCAGCAGCAATACAGGAAAAGAGACCCAGTACTTC,CASSNTGKETQYF